This T cell receptor (beta chain) appears in the sequencing data of a study of blood T cell repertoires in COVID-19 (dated by TCRdb to about 2020). Looking at the study overall: Samples covering the acute and convalescent phases of COVID-19 were provided by collaborators in the United States, Italy and Spain. The dataset comprised deeply sampled blood TCRbeta repertoires from subjects exposed to, actively infected with, or recovered from COVID-19. Nearly every sample came with metadata listing a de-identified subject ID, COVID-19 status, age in years and sex. Samples came from the ongoing ImmuneRACE study (first 160 participants) plus 1,254 subjects from 6 global collaborators. Where available, HLA class I and class II types were obtained from metadata supplied by the sample provider rather than from assay-based typing. A freely available public database, intended as a resource for researchers studying the immune response to SARS-CoV-2, is where the repertoires were released. The prospective study material was composed of cDNA or gDNA derived from T cells, B-cell-depleted T cells, or PBMCs. What the research found in general, with its limitations: The amount of clinical and demographic metadata varied by source and participant and was provided uncurated.

After removal of 6 bases from V and 8 bases from J, the junction retains 5 bases not matched to a gene. Sequences SNHLY (CDR1) and FYNNEI (CDR2) are obtained from the germline V gene. CDR3 length: 13 amino acids, cysteine to phenylalanine. Just the 39-base CDR3 DNA is kept, in frame starting at base 1. TCRbeta CDR3 regions were amplified from genomic DNA by means of the immunoSEQ Assay, a bias-controlled multiplex PCR. Per the source publication's procedure: Nucleated cell counts per sample were estimated from amplification of reference gene primers within the assay. Sequence reads were collapsed and filtered to measure the absolute abundance of every unique TCRbeta CDR3 rearrangement. For each sample, productive Simpson clonality was calculated by taking the square root of Simpson's diversity index across productive rearrangements. TCRdb holds this immuneACCESS table with in-frame rearrangements only. Some clones are missing; in checked studies, unresolved V genes explain under half, and the rest has no known cause. Clone size and the V and J calls come from that table; the DNA yielded D and trimming. The sample table contains about 300,000 clones; only one count was recorded for approximately 90% of them. About 2.3% of the sample is held by the ten biggest clonotypes.

Note on this clone: Its antigen has not been determined. It has no much larger one-base neighbor in the sample; base qualities were not kept.

Each collaborating institution followed its own protocols to collect whole blood in K2EDTA tubes. For TCRbeta analysis, collaborator samples were shipped as frozen whole blood, as isolated PBMCs, or as DNA extracted from either sample type. This chain is built from TRBV2 and TRBJ1-2; TRBD1 lines up with 11 middle nucleotides. This sequence originates from a man aged 18 to 29 with active or convalescent COVID-19. What was sequenced was peripheral blood. The nucleotide sequence is given as TGTGCCAGCAGGGAGGACAGGGGGCTCGGCTACACCTTC. Protein translation: CASREDRGLGYTF.